Each of the 12 T cell receptor beta chains below was sequenced from the same sample in a study of blood T cell repertoires in COVID-19 (TCRdb year 2020). Libraries were prepared through the immunoSEQ multiplex PCR assay. TCRdb limited this immuneACCESS table to in-frame rearrangements with V and J called. A share of clones is missing; checked studies link under half to unresolved V genes, and the rest is unexplained. In all, the sample holds under 450,000 clones, and 70% to 85% of those were seen once. The leading ten clones occupy under 1.2% of the sample. Sequenced input: peripheral blood. Every receptor here comes from a human donor with acute or convalescent COVID-19. The donor label of this sample is uncertain.

The chain combines TRBV19 with TRBJ2-1; TRBD2 agrees at 8 bases. Germline V lookup: CDR1 LNHDA, CDR2 SQIVND (reference sequence). V was clipped by 10 bases and J by 6 bases; unmatched bases: 8. The CDR3 has 13 amino acids. This CDR3 reads CATRREAGNEQFF. The CDR3 DNA sequence: TGTGCCACCCGGCGGGAGGCGGGCAATGAGCAGTTCTTC.

This clone has a count of ten or more. The chain employs TRBV6-5 and TRBJ1-5, with TRBD1 identical over 7 bases. The CDR3 totals 13 residues. Germline V gene sequence: CDR1 MNHEY, CDR2 SVGAGI. J lost 4 bases, V lost 6 bases, and 3 bases had no gene match. CDR3 sequence (DNA): TGTGCCAGCAGACCACAGGGGAATCAGCCCCAGCATTTT. Its translation is CASRPQGNQPQHF.

This chain connects TRBV28 to TRBJ1-5; TRBD1 matches at 7 bases. CDR1 is MDHEN, CDR2 SYDVKM, per germline. The CDR3 loop spans 15 amino acids. The V segment lost 5 bases and the J segment 7 bases; nucleotides outside the gene matches: 11. DNA of the CDR3: TGTGCCAGCAGTCCCTACAGGGGACGTGGGCAGCCCCAGCATTTT. This sequence encodes CASSPYRGRGQPQHF.

The chain has TRBV15 and TRBJ2-7, with a tentative D call TRBD2 (5 bases). Germline CDR1 and CDR2: LNHNV and YYDKDF (reference sequence). The ends were cut back, 2 bases at V and 0 bases at J, with 14 bases in the middle. The CDR3 has 16 residues. CDR3 bases: TGTGCCACCAGCAGACCCTCCTCTGGGAGCTCCTACGAGCAGTACTTC. Amino acid sequence: CATSRPSSGSSYEQYF. Based on the CDR3 plus reference TRBV15 and TRBJ2-7, the full variable domain is DAMVIQNPRYQVTQFGKPVTLSCSQTLNHNVMYWYQQKSSQAPKLLFHYYDKDFNNEADTPDNFQSRRPNTSFCFLDIRSPGLGDTAMYLCATSRPSSGSSYEQYFGPGTRLTVT.

The chain employs TRBV18 and TRBJ1-3; D possibly corresponds to TRBD1 (6 bases). Germline V lookup: CDR1 KGHSH, CDR2 LQKENI. V lost 3 bases to trimming and J lost 0 bases, with 15 bases between them. The CDR3 runs to 17 residues. The DNA of the CDR3 is TGTGCCAGCTCACCTTCCCGGACAGTCTTCTCTGGAAACACCATATATTTT. Its protein product is CASSPSRTVFSGNTIYF.

The chain has TRBV14 and TRBJ1-3; a weak D match, TRBD1 (5 bases). The CDR3 covers 16 residues. Germline V CDR1 and CDR2: SGHDN, FVKESK. Trimming shortened V by 0 bases and J by 5 bases, and 14 bases separated the two germline ends. The CDR3 here is CASSQDPGGPRNTIYF. As DNA, the CDR3 is TGTGCCAGCAGCCAAGACCCCGGGGGTCCGCGAAACACCATATATTTT.

V and J are TRBV18 and TRBJ1-1; no clear D. V shed 1 base and J shed 2 bases, with 11 bases lying between them. The germline V gene encodes CDR1 KGHSH and CDR2 LQKENI. The CDR3 loop spans 15 amino acids. The CDR3 DNA sequence: TGTGCCAGCTCACCACATAAACAGCTCAACACTGAAGCTTTCTTT. Translating gives CASSPHKQLNTEAFF.

About this clone itself: The junction does not match germline at one end; this may be a read error. The CDR3 spells CASSLWRGGDQPQHF. CDR3 sequence (DNA): TGTGCCAGCAGCTTATGGAGGGGAGGGGATCAGCCCCAGCATTTT. The chain has TRBV28 and TRBJ1-5; possible D gene TRBD1, 5 bases. The CDR3 spans 15 residues. CDR1 MDHEN and CDR2 SYDVKM come from the germline V gene.

The chain links TRBV19 to TRBJ2-3, with TRBD2 as a possible D gene (6 bases). The germline V gene has CDR1 LNHDA and CDR2 SQIVND (reference sequence). There are 15 residues in the CDR3. V was cut by 2 bases and J by 8 bases, with 17 bases left in between. The CDR3 loop reads CASSIMAGRRGTQYF. CDR3 bases: TGTGCCAGTAGTATAATGGCGGGGAGGAGGGGTACGCAGTATTTT.

The J gene is TRBJ2-1, the V gene TRBV5-6; 11 bases align to TRBD2. Germline trimming cut 4 bases from V and 0 bases from J; bases unmatched to any gene: 9. Germline CDR1 and CDR2: SGHDT and YYEEEE. The CDR3 sequence is 18 residues long. As DNA, the CDR3 is TGTGCCAGCAGCGGGATTCTAGCGGGAGGCCTCTCCTACAATGAGCAGTTCTTC. It encodes CASSGILAGGLSYNEQFF.

A word on this clone: This sample includes further DNA sequences coding for the same CDR3. CDR3 residues: CASSKDRGNYGYTF. CDR3 nucleotides: TGTGCCAGCAGTAAGGACAGGGGGAACTATGGCTACACCTTC. V usage is TRBV6-5 and J usage is TRBJ1-2; the match to TRBD1 covers 10 bases. Per the germline V gene, CDR1 is MNHEY and CDR2 is SVGAGI. The CDR3 length is 14 residues. Trimming took 5 bases from V and 2 from J; bases not matched to a gene: 2.

This clone has only one observation. The J gene is TRBJ1-5, the V gene TRBV10-3; 9 nucleotides line up with TRBD1. The CDR3 is 19 residues long. V dropped 6 bases and J dropped 4; count of bases not matched to a gene: 19. Germline V lookup: CDR1 ENHRY, CDR2 SYGVKD. The CDR3 spells CAIRDRGFTFRRPNQPQHF. CDR3 in DNA: TGTGCCATCAGAGACAGGGGGTTTACTTTCAGACGACCTAATCAGCCCCAGCATTTT.